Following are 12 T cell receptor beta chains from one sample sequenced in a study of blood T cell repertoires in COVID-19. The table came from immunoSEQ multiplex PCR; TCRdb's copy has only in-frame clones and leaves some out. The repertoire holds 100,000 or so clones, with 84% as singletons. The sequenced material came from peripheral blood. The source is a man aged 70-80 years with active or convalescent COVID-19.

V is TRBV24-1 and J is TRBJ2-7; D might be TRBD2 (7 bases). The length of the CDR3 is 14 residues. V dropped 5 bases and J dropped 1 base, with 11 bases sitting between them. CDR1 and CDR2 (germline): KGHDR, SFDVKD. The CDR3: CATSGGGRSYEQYF. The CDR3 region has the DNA TGTGCCACCAGTGGGGGGGGGCGATCCTACGAGCAGTACTTC.

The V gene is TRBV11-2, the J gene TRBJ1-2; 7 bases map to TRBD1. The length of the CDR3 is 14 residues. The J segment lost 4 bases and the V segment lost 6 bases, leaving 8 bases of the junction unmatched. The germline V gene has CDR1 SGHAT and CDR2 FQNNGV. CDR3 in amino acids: CASRSNRGSYGYTF. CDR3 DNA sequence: TGTGCCAGCAGGTCAAACAGGGGCAGCTATGGCTACACCTTC.

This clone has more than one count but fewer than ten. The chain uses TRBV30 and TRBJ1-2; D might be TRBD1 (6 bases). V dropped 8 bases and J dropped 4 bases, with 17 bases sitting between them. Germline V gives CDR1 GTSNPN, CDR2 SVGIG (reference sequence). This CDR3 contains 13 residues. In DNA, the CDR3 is TGTGCCCTACTTGTACAGGGTGGCTATGGCTACACCTTC. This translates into CALLVQGGYGYTF.

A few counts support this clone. CDR3 residues: CASSFADSNQPQHF. DNA for the CDR3: TGTGCCAGCAGCTTCGCAGATAGCAATCAGCCCCAGCATTTT. This chain links TRBV5-8 with TRBJ1-5; D unclear. Germline V gives CDR1 SGHTS, CDR2 YDEGEE. The CDR3 sequence is 14 residues long. The germline V and J ends were trimmed by 2 bases and 0 bases, with 6 bases remaining between them.

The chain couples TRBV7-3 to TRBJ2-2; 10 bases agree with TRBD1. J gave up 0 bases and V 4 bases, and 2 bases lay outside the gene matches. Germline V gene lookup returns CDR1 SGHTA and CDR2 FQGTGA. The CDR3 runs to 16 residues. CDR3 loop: CASSSGQGANTGELFF. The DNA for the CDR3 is TGTGCCAGCAGCTCAGGACAGGGGGCGAACACCGGGGAGCTGTTTTTT.

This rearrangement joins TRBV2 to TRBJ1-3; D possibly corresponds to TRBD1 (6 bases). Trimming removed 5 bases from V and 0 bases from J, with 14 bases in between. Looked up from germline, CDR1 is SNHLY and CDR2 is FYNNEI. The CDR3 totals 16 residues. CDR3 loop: CASSQNQGSSGNTIYF. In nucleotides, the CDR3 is TGTGCCAGCAGTCAAAACCAGGGGAGCTCTGGAAACACCATATATTTT.

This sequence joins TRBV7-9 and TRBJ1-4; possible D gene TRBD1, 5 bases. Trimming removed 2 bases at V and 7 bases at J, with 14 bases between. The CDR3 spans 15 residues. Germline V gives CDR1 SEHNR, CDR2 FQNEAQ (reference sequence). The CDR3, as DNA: TGTGCCAGCAGCTTATTGGGGGGGTCCGGTGAAAAACTGTTTTTT. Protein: CASSLLGGSGEKLFF.

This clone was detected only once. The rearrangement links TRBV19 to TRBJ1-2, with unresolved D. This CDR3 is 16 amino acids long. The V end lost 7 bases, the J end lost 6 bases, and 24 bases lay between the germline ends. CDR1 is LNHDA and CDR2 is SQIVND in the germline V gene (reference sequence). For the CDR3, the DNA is TGTGCCAGTACCTCGCTAGGCGAGAGACCTAAAGATGGCTACACCTTC. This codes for CASTSLGERPKDGYTF.

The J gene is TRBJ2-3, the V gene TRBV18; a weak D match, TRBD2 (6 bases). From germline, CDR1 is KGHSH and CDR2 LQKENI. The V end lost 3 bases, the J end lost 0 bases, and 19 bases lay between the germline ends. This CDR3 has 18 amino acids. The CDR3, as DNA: TGTGCCAGCTCACCCCTATCCCTTAAGGGGACTAGCACAGATACGCAGTATTTT. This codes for CASSPLSLKGTSTDTQYF.

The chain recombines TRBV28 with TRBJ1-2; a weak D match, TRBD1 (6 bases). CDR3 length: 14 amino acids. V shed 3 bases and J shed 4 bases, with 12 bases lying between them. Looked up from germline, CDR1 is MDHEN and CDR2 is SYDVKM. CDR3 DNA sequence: TGTGCCAGCAGTTTCGGGCAGGGGCTCTATGGCTACACCTTC. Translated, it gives CASSFGQGLYGYTF.

The CDR3 loop is CASSLPSGGAGNEQFF. CDR3 in DNA: TGCGCCAGCAGCCTGCCTAGCGGGGGGGCGGGCAATGAGCAGTTCTTC. The chain combines TRBV5-1 with TRBJ2-1; 12 nucleotides match TRBD2. The CDR3 has 16 amino acids. CDR1 SGHRS and CDR2 YFSETQ come from the germline V gene. The ends lost 4 bases at V and 6 bases at J; junction bases unmatched: 8.

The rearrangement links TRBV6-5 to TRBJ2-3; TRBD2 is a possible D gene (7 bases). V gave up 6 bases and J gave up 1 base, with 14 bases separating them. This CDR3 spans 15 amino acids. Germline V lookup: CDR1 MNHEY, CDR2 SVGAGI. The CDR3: CASRDPRGRTDTQYF. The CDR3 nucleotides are TGTGCCAGCAGGGACCCGCGGGGGCGCACAGATACGCAGTATTTT.